This record covers a single TCR beta chain. The data were taken from a study of OX40 agonist ivuxolimab in advanced cancers. Study details: Each dose-escalation patient presented with hepatocellular carcinoma, melanoma, renal cell or head and neck cancer.

Generated by immunoSEQ multiplex PCR, the TCRdb table keeps only in-frame clones and is missing some. The sample has tens of thousands of clones, 92% seen once; the top ten hold roughly 9.8%. The length of the CDR3 is 12 residues. Germline CDR1 is LNHNV and CDR2 is YYDKDF (reference sequence). V lost 9 bases, J lost 9 bases, and 17 bases lay in between. This clonotype was obtained from an adult with an advanced solid tumor such as melanoma, head and neck, liver or kidney cancer. Sequenced here: CD4+ or CD8+ T cells sorted from blood, sampled in a trial of the OX40 agonist ivuxolimab. The gene calls are TRBV15 and TRBJ2-5; a possible D gene is TRBD2 (7 bases). CDR3 DNA: TGTGCCACAAGCGGGGAGGGGGAGGCCCAGTACTTC. It translates to CATSGEGEAQYF.